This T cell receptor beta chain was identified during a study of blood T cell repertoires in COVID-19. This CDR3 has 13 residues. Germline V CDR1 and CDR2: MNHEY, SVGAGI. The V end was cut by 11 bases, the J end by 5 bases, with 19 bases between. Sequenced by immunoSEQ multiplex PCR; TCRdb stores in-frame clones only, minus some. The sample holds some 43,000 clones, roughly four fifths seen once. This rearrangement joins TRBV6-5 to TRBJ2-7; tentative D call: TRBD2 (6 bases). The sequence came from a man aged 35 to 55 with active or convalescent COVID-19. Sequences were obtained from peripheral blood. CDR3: CAGGRIPGDEQYF. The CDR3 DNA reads TGTGCCGGTGGACGTATCCCGGGGGACGAGCAGTACTTC.